This record concerns one T cell receptor beta chain sequence. This clonotype has more than one count but fewer than ten. Its binding antigen is unknown. Per-base quality was not reported, and no clone a single base away is much larger than it. This sample was taken from a study of esophageal squamous cell carcinoma under preoperative chemotherapy (dated by TCRdb to between 2017 and 2018). In the study overall: Both tumor-infiltrating lymphocytes and peripheral blood T cells had their TCR repertoires profiled in the study. The study examined the effect of paclitaxel-nedaplatin chemotherapy on T-cell receptor repertoires in patients with esophageal squamous cell carcinoma. Several patients with primary esophageal squamous cell carcinoma made up the cohort. Repertoires were compared between samples taken before and after paclitaxel-nedaplatin therapy. Overall study results and their limits: A small cohort was used, with only 4 or 5 patients with esophageal squamous cell carcinoma being analyzed. Paclitaxel-nedaplatin therapy caused immediate and substantial changes in clonotype frequency, and abundant clones were more likely to contract than to amplify. Post-treatment tumor-infiltrating lymphocytes appeared partly derived from peripheral T cells migrating into the tumor, not solely from local clonal changes. TCR diversity increased significantly in peripheral T cells after chemotherapy, but not in tumor-infiltrating lymphocytes.

Inclusive of the bounding cysteine and phenylalanine, the CDR3 is 20 residues long. The retained sequence is limited to the CDR3, 60 bases, with the frame set at the first base. Cut back by 1 base and 3 bases, the V and J ends lie 28 bases apart. The sample's time point label, decoded: before preoperative PTX-NDP chemotherapy. Before surgery, patients were given paclitaxel-nedaplatin as preoperative chemotherapy. The library was built by means of PCR. The instrument was a HiSeq X Ten. High-throughput sequencing was used to characterize the TCR repertoires. The public sequencing data were trimmed at Q25 with fastp and processed into clonotypes with MiXCR by TCRdb, which kept only in-frame beta chains. Each CDR3 protein appears once, grouped with its most common genes and DNA. This sample gives over 9,500 distinct CDR3 sequences in total; under 65% of them show up just once. The ten largest make up 16% of the sample.

This sample was taken from a patient given preoperative chemotherapy. This TCR derives from a human donor with esophageal squamous cell carcinoma. The donor label of this sample is uncertain. Recombination connected TRBV23-1 to TRBJ2-7, with TRBD1 perhaps the D gene, on 6 matching bases. TRBV23-1 is known as an ORF, though its function is uncertain. CDR3 reads: CASSQLCFVRGTRNLYEQYF. The base sequence is TGCGCCAGCAGTCAATTATGTTTCGTAAGGGGGACACGAAACCTCTACGAGCAGTACTTC.